The clone carrying this TCR beta chain was counted a single time. Original methodology: It was from reference gene primer amplification that nucleated cell counts were estimated. TCRdb's table, derived via immunoSEQ multiplex PCR, lists solely in-frame clones and lacks some. V and J calls and clone size are given by that table; D and trimming were obtained from the DNA. The sample consists of tens of thousands of clones, about 86% of them appearing once. The length of the CDR3 is 15 residues. The sample is drawn from a study of blood T cell repertoires in COVID-19. Across the study: The United States, Italy and Spain provided the acute and convalescent COVID-19 samples. The analysed material was cDNA or gDNA that came from T cells, B-cell-depleted T cells, or PBMCs.

The chain is built from TRBV21-1 and TRBJ2-1; the table's TRBD2 call for D was not verified on the DNA. TRBV21-1 is a known pseudogene. The receptor's source is a man aged 45-60 years with active COVID-19. Sequencing used peripheral blood. As DNA, the CDR3 is TGTGCCAGCAGCAAAACAAGCGGAGCTTACAATGAGCAGTTCTTC. Protein product: CASSKTSGAYNEQFF.